The T cell receptor beta chain under discussion was sequenced for a study of T cell clones after liver transplantation. Turning to the study itself: In this trial, immunosuppression withdrawal was attempted within 2 years of liver transplant. A pre-transplant mixed lymphocyte reaction with TCRbeta sequencing defined graft-donor-reactive clones followed in post-transplant blood.

Assay used: immunoSEQ multiplex PCR; TCRdb lists only in-frame clones, some missing. This sample yields under 20,000 clones, of which approximately 92% are seen a single time; around 13% belongs to the top ten. Study-wide points: Small, mixed patient groups and varying post-transplant times limit these conclusions. The donor-reactive repertoire was only partly measurable in two subjects, lacking donor cells.

Worth noting for this clone: The antigen is not known.

Sample: CD8+ T cells from blood, taken about 46 months after liver transplant. The sequence was obtained from a human patient who received a liver transplant. Some T cells may be the graft donor's.

This chain's CDR3 is CASSPFSGYSVEQYF. Written as DNA, the CDR3 is TGTGCCAGCAGCCCTTTTTCTGGGTATTCGGTAGAGCAGTACTTC. The rearrangement uses TRBV6-6 and TRBJ2-7; D gene unclear. CDR1 is MNHNY and CDR2 is SVGAGI in the germline V gene (reference sequence). CDR3 size: 15 residues. V was cut by 6 bases and J by 7 bases, with 22 bases left in between.